This passage covers 10 T cell receptor beta chains from one sample sequenced in a study of OX40 agonist ivuxolimab in advanced cancers. The repertoire was sequenced with immunoSEQ multiplex PCR; TCRdb's copy has only in-frame clones and lacks some. The sample records 96,000 or so clones, roughly four fifths being singletons. This specimen consisted of CD4+ or CD8+ T cells sorted from blood, obtained in a trial of the OX40 agonist ivuxolimab. These receptors all come from an adult with an advanced solid tumor such as melanoma, head and neck, liver or kidney cancer.

The chain carries TRBV5-8 and TRBJ2-1; 7 bases match TRBD2. V lost 5 bases, J lost 0 bases, and 8 bases stayed unmatched. Germline CDR1 SGHTS, CDR2 YDEGEE. This CDR3 region has 16 residues. The CDR3 DNA reads as TGTGCCAGCAGTCGCGTAGCGGGCAGCTCCTACAATGAGCAGTTCTTC. This codes for CASSRVAGSSYNEQFF.

The chain employs TRBV5-1 and TRBJ2-7; 9 bases align to TRBD2. CDR3 length: 14 residues. Trimming cost V 4 bases and J 3 bases; bases outside gene matches: 5. Germline V CDR1 and CDR2: SGHRS, YFSETQ. The CDR3 is CASSQTSGVYEQYF. CDR3 bases: TGCGCCAGCAGCCAGACTAGCGGAGTCTACGAGCAGTACTTC. Full variable domain (remainder filled in from reference TRBV5-1 and TRBJ2-7): KAGVTQTPRYLIKTRGQQVTLSCSPISGHRSVSWYQQTPGQGLQFLFEYFSETQRNKGNFPGRFSGRQFSNSRSEMNVSTLELGDSALYLCASSQTSGVYEQYFGPGTRLTVT.

For the CDR3, the DNA is TGTGCCACCATGGACAGTATTGGAAGAAGCACAGATACGCAGTATTTT. Translation: CATMDSIGRSTDTQYF. The chain links TRBV7-9 to TRBJ2-3, with D possibly matching TRBD1 (6 bases). Germline V gene sequence: CDR1 SEHNR, CDR2 FQNEAQ (reference sequence). The ends were cut back, 10 bases at V and 0 bases at J, with 20 bases in the middle. This CDR3 is 16 amino acids long. Variable domain in full (rest from reference TRBV7-9 and TRBJ2-3): DTGVSQNPRHKITKRGQNVTFRCDPISEHNRLYWYRQTLGQGPEFLTYFQNEAQLEKSRLLSDRFSAERPKGSFSTLEIQRTEQGDSAMYLCATMDSIGRSTDTQYFGPGTRLTVL.

This chain links TRBV5-8 with TRBJ2-7; 8 bases agree with TRBD1. Looked up from germline, CDR1 is SGHTS and CDR2 is YDEGEE. Trimming cost V 10 bases and J 3 bases; bases outside gene matches: 9. This CDR3 has 13 residues. In nucleotides, the CDR3 is TGTGCCTCTCGACAGGGGAACAACTACGAGCAGTACTTC. It is translated as CASRQGNNYEQYF.

This clone is a singleton in its sample. J is TRBJ2-1 and V is TRBV4-1; D gene unclear. Germline V gene data show CDR1 as MGHRA and CDR2 as YSYEKL. V was shortened by 4 bases and J by 3 bases, with 16 bases between the two germline ends. This CDR3 has 16 residues. The CDR3: CASSPPSARIYNEQFF. The CDR3 bases are TGCGCCAGCAGCCCACCCTCGGCCCGAATCTACAATGAGCAGTTCTTC.

This clone appeared many times. For the CDR3, the DNA is TGTGCCAGCAGAGGGGTAGATTCGGACACCGGGGAGCTGTTTTTT. It translates to CASRGVDSDTGELFF. The V call is TRBV2, the J call TRBJ2-2; D is perhaps TRBD1 (5 bases). The length of the CDR3 is 15 residues. The germline gives CDR1 SNHLY, CDR2 FYNNEI. V was pared by 6 bases and J by 3 bases, with 14 bases between.

J is TRBJ1-2 and V is TRBV6-5; D possibly corresponds to TRBD1 (6 bases). CDR1 is MNHEY, CDR2 SVGAGI, per germline. Trimming pared 6 bases from V and 0 bases from J, leaving 8 bases between. This CDR3 region has 13 residues. Written as DNA, the CDR3 is TGTGCCAGCAGGACAGGAGCTAACTATGGCTACACCTTC. It codes for CASRTGANYGYTF.

The chain has TRBV15 and TRBJ2-1, with D tentatively TRBD1 (5 bases). The V gene's germline CDR1 is LNHNV and CDR2 YYDKDF (reference sequence). V lost 2 bases to trimming and J lost 3 bases, with 11 bases between them. The CDR3 totals 15 residues. For the CDR3, the DNA is TGTGCCACCAGCAGACCTGATAGGGGCTACAATGAGCAGTTCTTC. It codes for CATSRPDRGYNEQFF.

The gene calls are TRBV7-2 and TRBJ2-1; D ambiguous. CDR1 and CDR2 (germline): SGHTA, FQGNSA. The CDR3 extends over 12 amino acids. V lost 5 bases to trimming and J lost 6 bases, with 8 bases between them. In nucleotides, the CDR3 is TGTGCCAGCAGCCGTATGCGCAATGAGCAGTTCTTC. Its protein product is CASSRMRNEQFF.

The chain couples TRBV2 to TRBJ2-3; D not certain. The CDR3 is 12 residues long. Trimming stripped 4 bases from V and 6 bases from J, with 8 bases between. Germline V gives CDR1 SNHLY, CDR2 FYNNEI. As DNA, the CDR3 is TGTGCCAGCAGTGTAAGGATGGATACGCAGTATTTT. Its translation is CASSVRMDTQYF. Together with reference TRBV2 and TRBJ2-3, the CDR3 gives the full variable domain: EPEVTQTPSHQVTQMGQEVILRCVPISNHLYFYWYRQILGQKVEFLVSFYNNEISEKSEIFDDQFSVERPDGSNFTLKIRSTKLEDSAMYFCASSVRMDTQYFGPGTRLTVL.